This entry lists 13 T cell receptor beta chains sequenced from one sample in a study of shared clonotypes between healthy human individuals. Sequencing used immunoSEQ multiplex PCR; TCRdb keeps in-frame clones, though not all of them. Of some 660,000 clones in the sample, less than 80% are singletons; the top ten hold 1.5% to 2%. The sample was memory CD4+ T cells sorted from blood. Subset reported: CD45RA-negative fraction. The source is a woman aged 30 to 39 in good health.

The gene calls are TRBV11-2 and TRBJ2-7, with 9 bases fitting TRBD1. V was clipped by 5 bases and J by 7 bases; unmatched bases: 9. CDR1 is SGHAT, CDR2 FQNNGV, per germline. The CDR3 has 14 amino acids. The DNA for the CDR3 is TGTGCCAGCAGCATTGGGACAGGGCGGGGGGAGCAGTACTTC. Amino acids: CASSIGTGRGEQYF. The variable domain in full, with the rest retrieved from reference TRBV11-2 and TRBJ2-7, is EAGVAQSPRYKIIEKRQSVAFWCNPISGHATLYWYQQILGQGPKLLIQFQNNGVVDDSQLPKDRFSAERLKGVDSTLKIQPAKLEDSAVYLCASSIGTGRGEQYFGPGTRLTVT.

V and J are TRBV27 and TRBJ2-1; a possible D gene is TRBD1 (5 bases). The CDR3 is made up of 13 amino acids. Per the germline V gene, CDR1 is MNHEY and CDR2 is SMNVEV (reference sequence). The V gene lost 8 bases and the J gene lost 6 bases, with 14 bases spanning the gap. The DNA of the CDR3 is TGTGCCAGCTCGACAGTTCCTCGCAATGAGCAGTTCTTC. Its translation is CASSTVPRNEQFF.

The chain employs TRBV9 and TRBJ2-7; D gene ambiguous. The ends were cut back, 4 bases at V and 6 bases at J, with 14 bases in the middle. Per germline, CDR1 SGDLS and CDR2 YYNGEE. There are 13 residues in the CDR3. The CDR3 nucleotides read TGTGCCAGCAGCCCCCCCAATCGAGGCGAGCAGTACTTC. Translating it yields CASSPPNRGEQYF.

This chain links TRBV2 with TRBJ2-1; 10 nucleotides align to TRBD2. Germline V gene sequence: CDR1 SNHLY, CDR2 FYNNEI. The CDR3 contains 15 residues. Trimming removed 2 bases from V and 12 bases from J; junction bases left unmatched: 10. CDR3 nucleotide sequence: TGTGCCAGCAGTGAACTGGCTAGCGGGAGCCTGGGGCAGTTCTTC. This gives the protein CASSELASGSLGQFF.

The rearrangement links TRBV5-1 to TRBJ2-1, with TRBD2 identical over 12 bases. Looked up from germline, CDR1 is SGHRS and CDR2 is YFSETQ. The CDR3 is made up of 15 amino acids. Trimming cost V 6 bases and J 7 bases; bases outside gene matches: 8. CDR3 DNA: TGCGCCAGCAAACCCGGACTAGCGGGAACTAATGAGCAGTTCTTC. This gives the protein CASKPGLAGTNEQFF.

V and J are TRBV28 and TRBJ2-7, with D uncertain. V lost 7 bases, J lost 2 bases, and 9 bases lay in between. The CDR3 loop spans 12 amino acids. Germline V lookup: CDR1 MDHEN, CDR2 SYDVKM. In nucleotides, the CDR3 is TGTGCCAGCATAAGCGAGGCCTACGAGCAGTACTTC. It encodes CASISEAYEQYF.

This clone turned up a few times. This same CDR3 is encoded by further DNA sequences in the sample. The J gene is TRBJ1-2, the V gene TRBV28; D is unclear. This CDR3 has 13 amino acids. Germline-derived CDR1 and CDR2 are MDHEN and SYDVKM. Trimming shortened V by 3 bases and J by 0 bases, and 5 bases separated the two germline ends. DNA of the CDR3: TGTGCCAGCAGTTTCCCAGCTAACTATGGCTACACCTTC. It encodes CASSFPANYGYTF.

The CDR3 spells CASRPRDRVLEQYF. DNA of the CDR3: TGTGCCAGCAGACCCCGGGACAGGGTGCTCGAGCAGTACTTC. The chain combines TRBV2 with TRBJ2-7, with TRBD1 matching over 9 bases. Germline CDR1 and CDR2: SNHLY and FYNNEI. The CDR3 spans 14 residues. The J segment lost 6 bases and the V segment lost 6 bases, leaving 9 bases of the junction unmatched.

The chain has TRBV6-4 and TRBJ1-5; D is unresolved. The V end lost 9 bases, the J end lost 3 bases, and 12 bases lay between the germline ends. Looked up from germline, CDR1 is MRHNA and CDR2 is SNTAGT. The CDR3 has 13 amino acids. In DNA form, the CDR3 reads TGTGCCAGGGACCCGGGTTACAATCAGCCCCAGCATTTT. Protein sequence: CARDPGYNQPQHF.

The V gene is TRBV19, the J gene TRBJ1-3, with unresolved D. Germline V CDR1 and CDR2: LNHDA, SQIVND (reference sequence). The CDR3 has 15 amino acids. The V and J ends lost 1 base and 0 bases respectively, with 7 bases between them. CDR3 sequence (DNA): TGTGCCAGTAGTATAGGCTGGGTCTCTGGAAACACCATATATTTT. Its translation: CASSIGWVSGNTIYF.

A word on this clone: A much larger clone lies a single base off, so this may be a read error. Different DNA sequences within this sample yield the same CDR3. The J gene is TRBJ2-7, the V gene TRBV18, with D possibly being TRBD1 (5 bases). Trimming shortened V by 3 bases and J by 3 bases, and 6 bases separated the two germline ends. The CDR3 is 12 amino acids. Germline CDR1 is KGHSH and CDR2 is LQKENI. CDR3: CASSPTGYEQYF. The CDR3 DNA is TGTGCCAGCTCACCCACAGGCTACGAGCAGTACTTC.

This clone showed up many times. The V call is TRBV7-8, the J call TRBJ2-7; D is undetermined. This CDR3 comprises 14 residues. Trimming took off 4 bases at V and 2 bases at J, with 12 bases between the two ends. CDR1 SGHVS and CDR2 FQNEAQ come from the germline V gene. CDR3 in DNA: TGTGCCAGCAGCTCTATGGACGGTCCCTACGAGCAGTACTTC. Its translation: CASSSMDGPYEQYF.

The V gene is TRBV28, the J gene TRBJ2-1; D call uncertain. The CDR3 consists of 14 residues. Germline loops: CDR1 MDHEN, CDR2 SYDVKM. V was cut by 3 bases and J by 9 bases, with 15 bases left in between. The CDR3 nucleotides are TGTGCCAGCAGTTTTGGGCGGTGGATTGGTGAGCAGTTCTTC. Translation gives CASSFGRWIGEQFF.